This TCR beta chain was identified during a study of shared clonotypes between healthy human individuals. In the study overall: Three CD4 naive, three CD4 memory, two CD8 naive and one CD8 memory plate were used per donor.

This clone appeared a single time. The antigen is undetermined. The assay used deep level. The protocol was immunoSEQ multiplex PCR, while the TCRdb copy is restricted to in-frame clones and leaves out a portion. The table shows about 660,000 clones, with under 80% occurring only once. This CDR3 has 14 amino acids. The germline V gene has CDR1 MDHEN and CDR2 SYDVKM. Whole-study findings and limits: Naive CD4 clonotypes overlapped across several donors at around 5%.

V usage is TRBV28 and J usage is TRBJ2-5; maybe TRBD1 (6 bases). Near its end, the DNA agrees better with TRBJ2-7, so the J call may be wrong. Sequencing was carried out using memory CD4+ T cells sorted from blood. Subset specified: CD45RA-negative fraction. The receptor's source is a woman under 40 in good health. This chain's CDR3 is CASSLAGAGYEQYF. For the CDR3, the DNA is TGTGCCAGCAGTTTGGCAGGGGCGGGTTACGAGCAGTACTTC.